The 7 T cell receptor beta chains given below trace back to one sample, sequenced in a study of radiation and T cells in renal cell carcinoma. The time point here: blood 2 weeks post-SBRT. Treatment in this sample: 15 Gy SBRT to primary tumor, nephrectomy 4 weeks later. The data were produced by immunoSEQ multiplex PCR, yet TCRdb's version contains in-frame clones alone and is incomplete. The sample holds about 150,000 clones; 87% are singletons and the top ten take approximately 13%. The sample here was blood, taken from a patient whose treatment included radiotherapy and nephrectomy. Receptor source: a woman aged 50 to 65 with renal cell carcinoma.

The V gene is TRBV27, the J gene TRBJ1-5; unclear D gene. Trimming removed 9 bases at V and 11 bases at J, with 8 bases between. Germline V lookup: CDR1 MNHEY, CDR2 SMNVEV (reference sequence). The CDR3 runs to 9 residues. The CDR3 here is CARPEAQHF. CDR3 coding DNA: TGTGCCAGGCCGGAAGCCCAGCATTTT.

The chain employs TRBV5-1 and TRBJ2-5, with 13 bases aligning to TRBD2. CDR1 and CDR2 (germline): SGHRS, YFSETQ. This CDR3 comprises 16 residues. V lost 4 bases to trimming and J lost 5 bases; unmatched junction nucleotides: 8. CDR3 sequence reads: CASSIAGLAGVETQYF. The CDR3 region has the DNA TGCGCCAGCAGCATAGCAGGACTAGCGGGGGTGGAGACCCAGTACTTC.

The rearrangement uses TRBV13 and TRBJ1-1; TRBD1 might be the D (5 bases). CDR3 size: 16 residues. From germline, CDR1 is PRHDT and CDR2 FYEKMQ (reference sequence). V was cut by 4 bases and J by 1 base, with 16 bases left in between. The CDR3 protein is CASSSSSGRANTEAFF. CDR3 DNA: TGTGCCAGCAGCTCCTCCTCGGGCAGGGCGAACACTGAAGCTTTCTTT.

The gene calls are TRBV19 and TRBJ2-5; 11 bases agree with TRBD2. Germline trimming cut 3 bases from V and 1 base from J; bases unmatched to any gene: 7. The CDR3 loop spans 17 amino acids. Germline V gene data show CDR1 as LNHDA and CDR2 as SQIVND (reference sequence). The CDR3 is CASSIITSGGLQETQYF. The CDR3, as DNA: TGTGCCAGTAGTATTATCACTAGCGGGGGTCTCCAAGAGACCCAGTACTTC.

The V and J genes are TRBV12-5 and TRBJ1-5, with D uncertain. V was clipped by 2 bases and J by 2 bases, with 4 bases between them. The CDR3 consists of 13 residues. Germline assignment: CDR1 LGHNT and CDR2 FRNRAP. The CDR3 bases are TGTGCTAGTGGTTTGAGCCGCAATCAGCCCCAGCATTTT. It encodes CASGLSRNQPQHF.

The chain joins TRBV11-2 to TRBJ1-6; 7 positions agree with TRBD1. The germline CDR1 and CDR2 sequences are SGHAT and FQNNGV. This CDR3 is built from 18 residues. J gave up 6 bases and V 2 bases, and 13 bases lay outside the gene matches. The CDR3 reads CASSLYPKGARSNSPLHF. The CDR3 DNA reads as TGTGCCAGCAGCTTATATCCCAAGGGGGCGCGATCTAATTCACCCCTCCACTTT.

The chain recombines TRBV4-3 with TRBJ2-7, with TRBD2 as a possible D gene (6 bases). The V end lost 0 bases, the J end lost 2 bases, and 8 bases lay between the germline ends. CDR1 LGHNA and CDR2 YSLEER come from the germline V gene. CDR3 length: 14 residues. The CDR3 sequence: CASSQDPSAYEQYF. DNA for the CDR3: TGCGCCAGCAGCCAAGATCCTAGCGCCTACGAGCAGTACTTC.